This entry is about one T cell receptor beta chain. What it binds is not known. These data are taken from a study of CXCR3-negative and CXCR3-positive naive CD8 T cells. Overall study results and limits: TRB CDR3 properties served as the basis for inferring TCR strength, and surface CD5 was comparable between naive subsets. Naive CXCR3-positive and CXCR3-negative cells shared TRBV-TRBJ usage; memory cells diverged. Naive CXCR3-positive cells had TRB CDR3s more hydrophobic than those of CXCR3-negative naive cells. The study found CXCR3 expression partially decreased after cryopreservation and ran most assays on fresh PBMCs.

The CDR3 covers 14 residues. The V gene's germline CDR1 is SEHNR and CDR2 FQNEAQ (reference sequence). The TRB libraries of cDNA were built by UMI-labeled 5' RACE. TCRdb reprocessed the 5' RACE reads, with one entry per CDR3 protein and no DNA. There are some 64,000 distinct CDR3 sequences in the sample, with roughly 0.8% held by the top ten. Sequencing was done on a sample of naive CXCR3+ CD8+ T cells from blood. Subset denoted: CD45RO-CCR7+CD27+CD95- naive CD8+ T cells expressing CXCR3 (TNR3+). The source of this sequence is a human donor in good health. Some clones in this sample may be carry-over from other donors' samples. J is TRBJ2-7 and V is TRBV7-9; the D call of TRBD1 rests on TCRdb alone, since no DNA is present to check it. Here the CDR3 reads CASSFSGGGYEQYF.